The rows below give T cell receptor beta chains drawn from one sample of a study of cytomegalovirus exposure and HLA in healthy donors. Sequencing used immunoSEQ multiplex PCR; TCRdb keeps in-frame clones, though not all of them. The table lists roughly 350,000 clones, more than 80% of them singletons. Sequencing was performed on PBMCs. The receptors come from a woman aged 18 to 35 in good health and CMV-seronegative. Both conserved end residues are part of each CDR3. The D gene is left open where the match is weak. Part of the rows lack a size; the others show once, few, many or a class for expanded clones.

cdr3_nt cdr3_aa d_call cdr3_length j_call clone_size v_call
TGTGCCAGCAGCTTAGTAGAACTTTACGAGCAGTACTTC CASSLVELYEQYF - 13 TRBJ2-7 - TRBV7-8
TGCGCCAGCAGTCAATGGGCAGGAGGCTACACCTTC CASSQWAGGYTF - 12 TRBJ1-2 - TRBV23-1
TGTGCCAGCAGTTACGACGGACAGTACGGCTACACCTTC CASSYDGQYGYTF - 13 TRBJ1-2 - TRBV6-5
TGCAGCGTTGCGGTCCAGGGAGAGACCCAGTACTTC CSVAVQGETQYF - 12 TRBJ2-5 - TRBV29-1
TGCAGCGTTGAAGCGGGACAGGGGTTGGGCGAGCAGTACTTC CSVEAGQGLGEQYF TRBD1 14 TRBJ2-7 - TRBV29-1
TGTGCCAGCAGGTTACAGGGGGCGTCTGGCTACACCTTC CASRLQGASGYTF TRBD1 13 TRBJ1-2 - TRBV7-2
TGTGCCAGCAGCCAAGCGGACCACTCCTACAATGAGCAGTTCTTC CASSQADHSYNEQFF - 15 TRBJ2-1 - TRBV11-3
TGCGCCAGCAGCTTTTCCGGGACTAGCGGTTACAATGAGCAGTTCTTC CASSFSGTSGYNEQFF TRBD2 16 TRBJ2-1 - TRBV5-1
TGCGCCAGCAGCCGCGGGGGGGCCTTCGGACTAGATCAGCCCCAGCATTTT CASSRGGAFGLDQPQHF - 17 TRBJ1-5 - TRBV4-1
TGTGCCAGCAGCGTAGAGGGACAGGGAGCCAAAAACATTCAGTACTTC CASSVEGQGAKNIQYF TRBD1 16 TRBJ2-4 once TRBV9
TGTGCCATCAGTGGCCTAGCGGGGGACTCCTACGAGCAGTACTTC CAISGLAGDSYEQYF TRBD2 15 TRBJ2-7 - TRBV10-3
TGTGCCAGCAGCTTCTCAGGGGACATTCAGTACTTC CASSFSGDIQYF - 12 TRBJ2-4 - TRBV9
TGTGCCAGCAGTTTACTCGGACAGGGGGATTGGACTGAAGCTTTCTTT CASSLLGQGDWTEAFF TRBD1 16 TRBJ1-1 - TRBV5-6
TGTGCCAGCAAGACAGGACCTAGCACAGATACGCAGTATTTT CASKTGPSTDTQYF - 14 TRBJ2-3 - TRBV7-6
TGCAGCGTCGCGACTAGTATACTCAAAGAGACCCAGTACTTC CSVATSILKETQYF - 14 TRBJ2-5 - TRBV29-1
TGCAGCGTCGGGACAGGAGTCTACGAGCAGTACTTC CSVGTGVYEQYF TRBD1 12 TRBJ2-7 once TRBV29-1
TGTGCCAGCAGTTCACAGGGAAGTTTGTCCTACGAGCAGTACTTC CASSSQGSLSYEQYF - 15 TRBJ2-7 - TRBV28
TGTGCAAGTCGCTGGCGGGGGCCTGAGCGCCGGTACAATGAGCAGTTCTTC CASRWRGPERRYNEQFF - 17 TRBJ2-1 - TRBV12-2
TGCAGTGCTAGCCCCCCGGAGGGAGCTTTCTTT CSASPPEGAFF - 11 TRBJ1-1 - TRBV20-1
TGCAGCGCAACCGTCCAGGGGAACACTGAAGCTTTCTTT CSATVQGNTEAFF - 13 TRBJ1-1 - TRBV29-1
TGTGCCAGCAGTGAAAGGGGGAGCCCCCGCGGCCCGCATTTT CASSERGSPRGPHF - 14 TRBJ1-5 few TRBV2
TGTGCCAGCACTTCGCCGGGGGGTTATGGCTACACCTTC CASTSPGGYGYTF - 13 TRBJ1-2 - TRBV11-2
TGCGCCAGCAGTCCGGGAGATACTGGAAACACCATATATTTT CASSPGDTGNTIYF - 14 TRBJ1-3 - TRBV5-1
TGCAGTGCTAGGTATTATAATGAGCAGTTCTTC CSARYYNEQFF - 11 TRBJ2-1 - TRBV20-1
TGTGCCAGCAGCCCTTCGGGGGGGACTCGGTCCTACGAGCAGTACTTC CASSPSGGTRSYEQYF TRBD2 16 TRBJ2-7 - TRBV7-2
TGTGCCAGCAGCTTAGTTCAGGGGGCTAAAGCTTTCTTT CASSLVQGAKAFF TRBD1 13 TRBJ1-1 - TRBV11-3
TGTGCCAGCAGCTTGTCACTGAATGAGCAGTTCTTC CASSLSLNEQFF - 12 TRBJ2-1 - TRBV5-6
TGTGCCAGCAGCTTGACTGGTTCCTACGAGCAGTACTTC CASSLTGSYEQYF - 13 TRBJ2-7 - TRBV5-4
TGTGCCAGTAGTCCTAGGACAGGGACCAATCAGCCCCAGCATTTT CASSPRTGTNQPQHF TRBD1 15 TRBJ1-5 - TRBV19
TGCGCCAGCAGCCTCTGGACTAGCCACAATGAGCAGTTCTTC CASSLWTSHNEQFF TRBD2 14 TRBJ2-1 few TRBV4-3
TGTGCCAGCAGCTTAGGACTAGGGAATGAGCAGTTCTTC CASSLGLGNEQFF - 13 TRBJ2-1 - TRBV7-2
TGTGCCTGGGGACTAGCGGGAGCTTTCACCCAGTACTTC CAWGLAGAFTQYF TRBD2 13 TRBJ2-5 once TRBV30
TGTGCCAGCAGTTTCGCAGCGGGAGGGTCCTTAAGTACCTACGAGCAGTACTTC CASSFAAGGSLSTYEQYF TRBD2 18 TRBJ2-7 - TRBV27
TGTGCCAGCTCACCGGTGGCAGGCGACTATGGCTACACCTTC CASSPVAGDYGYTF - 14 TRBJ1-2 - TRBV18
TGTGCCAGCAGCCCGTCGGGGTCGGGGGAAGGCTACACCTTC CASSPSGSGEGYTF - 14 TRBJ1-2 - TRBV11-2
TGTGCCAGCAGGGGGACTAGCGGGATCAATGAGCAGTTCTTC CASRGTSGINEQFF TRBD2 14 TRBJ2-1 - TRBV6-1
TGTGCCAGCAGCTTAACCGGCTCCTACAATGAGCAGTTCTTC CASSLTGSYNEQFF - 14 TRBJ2-1 - TRBV7-2
TGTGCCAGCAGCCAAGAAACAGGCGATATGAACACTGAAGCTTTCTTT CASSQETGDMNTEAFF - 16 TRBJ1-1 once TRBV4-2
TGTGCCAGCTCACCAGGACAGGCAGGGGACTATGGCTACACCTTC CASSPGQAGDYGYTF TRBD1 15 TRBJ1-2 - TRBV18
TGCAGTGCCACAGGGGCCTACGAGCAGTACTTC CSATGAYEQYF TRBD1 11 TRBJ2-7 - TRBV20-1
TGCGCCAGCAGTCTGGGACTGAGGACCTACGAGCAGTACTTC CASSLGLRTYEQYF - 14 TRBJ2-7 - TRBV10-2
TGTGCCAGCAGTGAGGACAGGGGGTACGAGCAGTACTTC CASSEDRGYEQYF TRBD1 13 TRBJ2-7 - TRBV6-6